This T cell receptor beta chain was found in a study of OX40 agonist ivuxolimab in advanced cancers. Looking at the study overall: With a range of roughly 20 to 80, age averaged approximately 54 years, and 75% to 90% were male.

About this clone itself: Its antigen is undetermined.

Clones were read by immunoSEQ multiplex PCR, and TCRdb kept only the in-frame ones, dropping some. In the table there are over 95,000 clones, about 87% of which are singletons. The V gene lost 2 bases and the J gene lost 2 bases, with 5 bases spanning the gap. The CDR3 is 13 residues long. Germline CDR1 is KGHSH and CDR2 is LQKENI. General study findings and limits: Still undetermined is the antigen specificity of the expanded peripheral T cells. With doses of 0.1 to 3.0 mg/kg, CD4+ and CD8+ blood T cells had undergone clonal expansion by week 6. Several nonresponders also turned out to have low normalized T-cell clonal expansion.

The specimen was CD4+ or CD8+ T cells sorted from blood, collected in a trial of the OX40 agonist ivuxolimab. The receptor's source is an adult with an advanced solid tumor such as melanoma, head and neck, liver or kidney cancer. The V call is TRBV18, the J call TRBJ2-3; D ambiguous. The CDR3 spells CASSPRATDTQYF. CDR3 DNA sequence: TGTGCCAGCTCACCAAGGGCCACAGATACGCAGTATTTT.